This T cell receptor beta chain was retrieved from a study of identical twins. General study findings and limits: Within monozygotic twins, out-of-frame TCR alpha sharing was underestimated by the models. The authors noted that invariant MAIT and iNKT cells could partly confound zero-insertion analyses. Conclusions relied on cross-sectional statistical analysis, not following the same donors.

The CDR3 spans 15 residues. CDR1 is SGHKS, CDR2 YYEKEE, per germline (reference sequence). J was trimmed by 4 bases and V by 5 bases; bases with no gene match: 7. Unique molecular identifiers were in the cDNA, with template-switch universal primer binding. Each CDR3 protein gets one entry after TCRdb re-called the 5' RACE reads with MiXCR. This sample yields some 500,000 distinct CDR3 sequences, of which 13% to 15% are seen a single time; approximately 1% belongs to the top ten. This clonotype was detected a few times. The antigen remains unidentified. Another study also made use of these data, one on yellow fever vaccine responses in identical twins.

The chain carries TRBV5-5 and TRBJ2-1; 9 nucleotides line up with TRBD2. Material: CD4+ T cells sorted from blood. The sequence came from a woman younger than 30 in good health. The CDR3 is CASRWTSARYNEQFF. CDR3 bases: TGTGCCAGCAGATGGACTAGCGCCCGATACAATGAGCAGTTCTTC.